The text below deals with one T cell receptor beta chain. The entry originates in a study of OX40 agonist ivuxolimab in advanced cancers. Across the study: Clinicians treated patients with ivuxolimab, an agonistic anti-OX40 (CD134) antibody. Approximately 40% of patients had received prior checkpoint inhibitor therapy.

Profiled with immunoSEQ multiplex PCR; TCRdb holds only in-frame clones, not every one. The top ten hold approximately 0.2% of the sample, which has 85,000 to 100,000 clones, around 85% seen once. This receptor was obtained from an adult with an advanced solid tumor such as melanoma, head and neck, liver or kidney cancer. Specimen: CD4+ or CD8+ T cells sorted from blood, collected in a trial of the OX40 agonist ivuxolimab.

CDR3 sequence: CASSRPAGDTQYF. Written as DNA, the CDR3 is TGTGCCAGCAGCAGGCCAGCGGGAGATACGCAGTATTTT. V gene TRBV4-2 combines with J gene TRBJ2-3, with a weak D call TRBD2 (6 bases). The CDR3 sequence is 13 residues long. Trimming removed 5 bases at V and 5 bases at J, with 11 bases between. Germline V lookup: CDR1 LGHNA, CDR2 YNFKEQ.